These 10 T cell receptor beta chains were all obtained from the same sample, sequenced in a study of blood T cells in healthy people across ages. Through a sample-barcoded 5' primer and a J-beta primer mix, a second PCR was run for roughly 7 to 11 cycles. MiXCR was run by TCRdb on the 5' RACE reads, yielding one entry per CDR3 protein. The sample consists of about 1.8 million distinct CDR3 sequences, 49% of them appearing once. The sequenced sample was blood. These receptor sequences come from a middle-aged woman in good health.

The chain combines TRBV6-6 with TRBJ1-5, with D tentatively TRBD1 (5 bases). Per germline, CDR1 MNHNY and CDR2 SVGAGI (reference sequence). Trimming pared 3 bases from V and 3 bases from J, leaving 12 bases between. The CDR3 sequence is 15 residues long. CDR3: CASSYRDVDNQPQHF. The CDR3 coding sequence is TGTGCCAGCAGTTATCGGGACGTAGACAATCAGCCCCAGCATTTT.

The CDR3 nucleotides are TGCAGCGTTGACAGGGTAATGAACACTGAAGCTTTCTTT. It yields the protein CSVDRVMNTEAFF. V usage is TRBV29-1 and J usage is TRBJ1-1; D might be TRBD1 (5 bases). CDR1 is SQVTM and CDR2 is ANQGSEA in the germline V gene. The CDR3 is made up of 13 amino acids. V was trimmed by 3 bases and J by 0 bases, leaving 8 bases between them.

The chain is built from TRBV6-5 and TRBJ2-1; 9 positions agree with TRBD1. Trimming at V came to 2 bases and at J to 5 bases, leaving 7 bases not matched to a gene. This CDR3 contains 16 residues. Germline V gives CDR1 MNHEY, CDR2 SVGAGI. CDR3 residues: CASSYPGTGRDNEQFF. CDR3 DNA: TGTGCCAGCAGTTACCCGGGGACAGGGAGAGACAATGAGCAGTTCTTC.

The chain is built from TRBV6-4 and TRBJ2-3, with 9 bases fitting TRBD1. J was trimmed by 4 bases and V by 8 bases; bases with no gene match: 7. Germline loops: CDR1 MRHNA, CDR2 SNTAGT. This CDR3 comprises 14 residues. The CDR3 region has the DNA TGTGCCAGCCGACGGGGACAGGGCTCAGATACGCAGTATTTT. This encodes CASRRGQGSDTQYF.

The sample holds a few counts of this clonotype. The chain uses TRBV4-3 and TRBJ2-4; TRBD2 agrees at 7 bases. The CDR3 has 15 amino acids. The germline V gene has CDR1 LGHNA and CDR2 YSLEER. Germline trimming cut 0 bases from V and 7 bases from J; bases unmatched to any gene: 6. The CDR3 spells CASSQEAGIRNIQYF. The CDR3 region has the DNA TGCGCCAGCAGCCAAGAAGCGGGGATACGGAACATTCAGTACTTC.

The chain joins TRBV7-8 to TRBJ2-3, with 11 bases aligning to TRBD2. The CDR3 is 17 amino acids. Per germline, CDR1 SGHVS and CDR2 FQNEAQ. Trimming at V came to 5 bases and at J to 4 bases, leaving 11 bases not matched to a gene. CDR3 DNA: TGTGCCAGCAGCATCGTAGCGGGGGGGAGTAGGGCAGATACGCAGTATTTT. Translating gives CASSIVAGGSRADTQYF.

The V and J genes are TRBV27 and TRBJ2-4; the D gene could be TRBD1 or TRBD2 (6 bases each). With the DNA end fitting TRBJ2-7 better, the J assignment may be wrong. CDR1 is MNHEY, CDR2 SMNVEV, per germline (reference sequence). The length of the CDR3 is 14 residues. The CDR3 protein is CASSSWGAKYEQYF. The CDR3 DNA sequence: TGTGCCAGCAGTTCGTGGGGGGCTAAGTACGAGCAGTACTTC.

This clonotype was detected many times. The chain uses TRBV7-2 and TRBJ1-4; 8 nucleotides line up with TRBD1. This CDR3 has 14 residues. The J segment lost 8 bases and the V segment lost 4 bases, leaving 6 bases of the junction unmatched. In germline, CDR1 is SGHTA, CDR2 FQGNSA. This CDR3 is CASSWRRGREKLFF. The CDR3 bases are TGTGCCAGCAGCTGGCGCAGGGGGCGGGAAAAACTGTTTTTT.

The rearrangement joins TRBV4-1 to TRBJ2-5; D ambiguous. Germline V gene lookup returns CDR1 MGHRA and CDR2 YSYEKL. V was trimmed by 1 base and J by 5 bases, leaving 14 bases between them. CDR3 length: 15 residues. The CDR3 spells CASSQAGNSWETQYF. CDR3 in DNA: TGCGCCAGCAGCCAAGCTGGGAATTCATGGGAGACCCAGTACTTC.

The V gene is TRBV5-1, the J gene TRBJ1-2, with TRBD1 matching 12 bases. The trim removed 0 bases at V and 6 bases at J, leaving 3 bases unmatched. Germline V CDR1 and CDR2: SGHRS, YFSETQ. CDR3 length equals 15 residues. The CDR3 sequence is CASSLEGQGADGYTF. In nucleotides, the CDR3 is TGCGCCAGCAGCTTGGAGGGACAGGGGGCCGATGGCTACACCTTC.